The 29 T cell receptor beta chains reported below all come from one sample, sequenced in a study of vaccination effects on CD4 cells after COVID-19. The protocol was immunoSEQ multiplex PCR, while the TCRdb copy is restricted to in-frame clones and leaves out a portion. Among about 57,000 clones, 78% were seen once, and the ten largest hold 4.3%. These receptors have no identified antigens. Researchers isolated CD4+ T cells once 9 to 11 days of culture had elapsed. All participants had two doses of either the BNT162b2 or mRNA-1273 vaccine. This sample comprised CD4+ T cells from PBMCs cultured without peptide, obtained after COVID-19 vaccination. These receptor sequences come from a human donor who received a COVID-19 vaccine.

The table lists this clone with a count of one. The chain is built from TRBV6-5 and TRBJ1-5, with a weak D call TRBD1 (6 bases). The CDR3 length is 14 residues. In germline, CDR1 is MNHEY, CDR2 SVGAGI. V lost 5 bases and J 4 bases, leaving 12 bases between the germline ends. CDR3 nucleotide sequence: TGTGCCAGCAGTCCCGGGACACCGAATCAGCCCCAGCATTTT. Its protein product is CASSPGTPNQPQHF.

This clone was observed a handful of times. J is TRBJ2-5 and V is TRBV9; 10 positions agree with TRBD2. CDR1 and CDR2 from the germline V gene are SGDLS and YYNGEE. The CDR3 is 16 amino acids. With V trimmed by 1 base and J by 3 bases, 6 bases remained unmatched. CDR3 DNA: TGTGCCAGCAGCGTAAGACCTAGCGGGGGAAAAGAGACCCAGTACTTC. The encoded protein is CASSVRPSGGKETQYF.

The chain combines TRBV20-1 with TRBJ2-3; D ambiguous. CDR1 and CDR2 (germline): DFQATT, SNEGSKA (reference sequence). This CDR3 spans 11 amino acids. Trimming took off 5 bases at V and 5 bases at J, with 8 bases between the two ends. CDR3 sequence reads: CSADFRDTQYF. In nucleotides, the CDR3 is TGCAGTGCTGATTTCAGAGATACGCAGTATTTT.

The rearrangement uses TRBV7-3 and TRBJ2-5; perhaps TRBD1 as D (5 bases). The germline V gene has CDR1 SGHTA and CDR2 FQGTGA. The V end lost 5 bases, the J end lost 5 bases, and 12 bases lay between the germline ends. The CDR3 runs 13 residues. DNA of the CDR3: TGTGCCAGCAGCGTGGGGCTGGGGGAGACCCAGTACTTC. It yields the protein CASSVGLGETQYF.

The rearrangement uses TRBV18 and TRBJ1-5, with D perhaps TRBD1 (5 bases). The CDR3 has 13 residues. V was shortened by 9 bases and J by 3 bases, with 12 bases between the two germline ends. Germline V gene data show CDR1 as KGHSH and CDR2 as LQKENI. For the CDR3, the DNA is TGTGCCAGTTCGGGGCAGTCCAATCAGCCCCAGCATTTT. Its protein product is CASSGQSNQPQHF. Full variable domain (outside the CDR3, taken from reference TRBV18 and TRBJ1-5): NAGVMQNPRHLVRRRGQEARLRCSPMKGHSHVYWYRQLPEEGLKFMVYLQKENIIDESGMPKERFSAEFPKEGPSILRIQQVVRGDSAAYFCASSGQSNQPQHFGDGTRLSIL.

The chain combines TRBV27 with TRBJ2-7, with TRBD2 matching over 9 bases. Germline CDR1 MNHEY, CDR2 SMNVEV (reference sequence). This CDR3 is 15 amino acids long. The junction had 9 bases not matched to a gene; V was cut back by 3 bases and J by 6 bases. Here the CDR3 DNA reads TGTGCCAGCAGTTTTTATGGGGGACTAGCTTCCGAGCAGTACTTC. It yields the protein CASSFYGGLASEQYF.

The chain joins TRBV19 to TRBJ1-5; D ambiguous. V lost 7 bases to trimming and J lost 1 base, with 20 bases between them. Germline V gene data show CDR1 as LNHDA and CDR2 as SQIVND (reference sequence). The CDR3 contains 17 residues. The CDR3 coding sequence is TGTGCCAGTACCCCTTCGTGGGCCACGGGGAGCAATCAGCCCCAGCATTTT. Translating gives CASTPSWATGSNQPQHF.

This sequence joins TRBV28 and TRBJ2-3; TRBD1 aligns across 11 bases. The J segment lost 6 bases and the V segment lost 8 bases, leaving 10 bases of the junction unmatched. This CDR3 has 15 amino acids. The germline CDR1 and CDR2 sequences are MDHEN and SYDVKM. CDR3 sequence reads: CASGFSGTGGDTQYF. CDR3 DNA: TGTGCCAGCGGGTTTTCCGGGACAGGGGGGGATACGCAGTATTTT.

The chain combines TRBV6-1 with TRBJ1-2, with TRBD1 identical over 7 bases. After removal of 2 bases from V and 5 bases from J, the junction contained 8 bases not matched to a gene. Germline V gives CDR1 MNHNS, CDR2 SASEGT. This CDR3 is built from 15 residues. CDR3 sequence reads: CASSERQGVPYGYTF. The CDR3 nucleotides read TGTGCCAGCAGTGAAAGACAGGGCGTACCTTATGGCTACACCTTC.

V gene TRBV2 combines with J gene TRBJ2-3; D ambiguous. CDR3 length: 12 amino acids. V was trimmed by 5 bases and J by 5 bases, leaving 8 bases between them. Germline V gives CDR1 SNHLY, CDR2 FYNNEI. CDR3 DNA: TGTGCCAGCAGTTCTAGAGGAGATACGCAGTATTTT. The encoded protein is CASSSRGDTQYF.

CDR3: CASSEQGGAGAFYGYTF. The CDR3 region has the DNA TGTGCCAGCAGTGAACAAGGGGGGGCAGGGGCTTTCTATGGCTACACCTTC. V gene TRBV6-1 combines with J gene TRBJ1-2; possible D gene TRBD1, 6 bases. This CDR3 is built from 17 residues. With 2 bases removed from V and 4 bases from J, the gap between germline ends came to 20 bases. Germline V gene lookup returns CDR1 MNHNS and CDR2 SASEGT.

The gene calls are TRBV5-1 and TRBJ1-3; D is perhaps TRBD1 (5 bases). Trimming pared 0 bases from V and 4 bases from J, leaving 11 bases between. This CDR3 region has 15 residues. CDR1 and CDR2 from the germline V gene are SGHRS and YFSETQ. Here the CDR3 reads CASSLALGEGNTIYF. In DNA form, the CDR3 reads TGCGCCAGCAGCTTGGCCTTAGGGGAAGGAAACACCATATATTTT.

Only a few counts were recorded for this clone. The V and J genes are TRBV6-6 and TRBJ1-5; 10 bases align to TRBD1. Looked up from germline, CDR1 is MNHNY and CDR2 is SVGAGI (reference sequence). The CDR3 consists of 17 residues. The J segment lost 4 bases and the V segment lost 5 bases, leaving 11 bases of the junction unmatched. CDR3 loop: CASSHQEGQGRNQPQHF. As DNA, the CDR3 is TGTGCCAGCAGTCACCAAGAGGGACAGGGGAGAAATCAGCCCCAGCATTTT.

The chain carries TRBV28 and TRBJ2-3; 10 bases are a match to TRBD1. Losses at the gene ends were 7 bases for V and 4 bases for J; bases not matched to a gene: 8. Germline V gene sequence: CDR1 MDHEN, CDR2 SYDVKM. CDR3 length equals 15 residues. The CDR3 reads CASIRQGAPADTQYF. The DNA for the CDR3 is TGTGCCAGCATAAGACAGGGGGCGCCGGCAGATACGCAGTATTTT.

The genes are TRBV18 and TRBJ2-2; no firm D call. The V gene's germline CDR1 is KGHSH and CDR2 LQKENI. The CDR3 is 14 residues long. V was cut by 2 bases and J by 4 bases, with 8 bases left in between. Here the CDR3 reads CASSPSPGTGELFF. The CDR3 DNA reads TGTGCCAGCTCACCATCTCCGGGCACCGGGGAGCTGTTTTTT.

This chain connects TRBV28 to TRBJ2-2, with 8 bases that match TRBD2. The CDR3 is made up of 15 amino acids. With 6 bases clipped from V and 6 bases from J, the junction kept 9 bases outside the gene matches. Germline V gives CDR1 MDHEN, CDR2 SYDVKM. CDR3 sequence: CASRLSGMGAGELFF. In DNA form, the CDR3 reads TGTGCCAGCAGACTTAGCGGGATGGGGGCCGGGGAGCTGTTTTTT.

This chain uses TRBV7-2 with TRBJ2-5; 10 bases align to TRBD2. CDR1 and CDR2 from the germline V gene are SGHTA and FQGNSA. J gave up 1 base and V 2 bases, and 7 bases lay outside the gene matches. The CDR3 loop spans 17 amino acids. The CDR3 region is CASSLTLLAGPQETQYF. The DNA of the CDR3 is TGTGCCAGCAGCTTAACCTTACTAGCGGGGCCCCAAGAGACCCAGTACTTC. The full variable domain, completed using reference TRBV7-2 and TRBJ2-5, is GAGVSQSPSNKVTEKGKDVELRCDPISGHTALYWYRQSLGQGLEFLIYFQGNSAPDKSGLPSDRFSAERTGGSVSTLTIQRTQQEDSAVYLCASSLTLLAGPQETQYFGPGTRLLVL.

The V gene is TRBV18, the J gene TRBJ2-3, with TRBD1 identical over 9 bases. There are 14 residues in the CDR3. V trimming: 8 bases; J trimming: 3 bases; junction bases outside the gene matches: 6. CDR1 and CDR2 (germline): KGHSH, LQKENI. CDR3 sequence (DNA): TGTGCCAGCGCAGACAGGGGGTCGACAGATACGCAGTATTTT. It specifies CASADRGSTDTQYF. The full variable domain, with the rest looked up from reference TRBV18 and TRBJ2-3, is NAGVMQNPRHLVRRRGQEARLRCSPMKGHSHVYWYRQLPEEGLKFMVYLQKENIIDESGMPKERFSAEFPKEGPSILRIQQVVRGDSAAYFCASADRGSTDTQYFGPGTRLTVL.

This sequence joins TRBV5-1 and TRBJ2-5, with 10 bases fitting TRBD2. With V trimmed by 0 bases and J by 1 base, 3 bases remained unmatched. The CDR3 is made up of 16 amino acids. Germline V gene data show CDR1 as SGHRS and CDR2 as YFSETQ. The chain's CDR3 is CASSLAPSGGQETQYF. The CDR3 region has the DNA TGCGCCAGCAGCTTGGCCCCTAGCGGGGGCCAAGAGACCCAGTACTTC. Using reference TRBV5-1 and TRBJ2-5 for the parts outside the CDR3, the full variable domain is KAGVTQTPRYLIKTRGQQVTLSCSPISGHRSVSWYQQTPGQGLQFLFEYFSETQRNKGNFPGRFSGRQFSNSRSEMNVSTLELGDSALYLCASSLAPSGGQETQYFGPGTRLLVL.

The chain is built from TRBV10-3 and TRBJ1-1, with D perhaps TRBD1 (6 bases). Germline V gene sequence: CDR1 ENHRY, CDR2 SYGVKD. CDR3 length equals 17 residues. V was shortened by 6 bases and J by 0 bases, with 20 bases between the two germline ends. The DNA for the CDR3 is TGTGCCATCAGCAATGGTCAGGGGAGAACGATGAACACTGAAGCTTTCTTT. Protein: CAISNGQGRTMNTEAFF.

This clone was picked up a small number of times. The V gene is TRBV2, the J gene TRBJ2-5; 8 nucleotides agree with TRBD1. V was pared by 6 bases and J by 1 base, with 7 bases of the junction left unmatched. There are 15 residues in the CDR3. The germline V gene has CDR1 SNHLY and CDR2 FYNNEI. CDR3 sequence: CASSRTGGIQETQYF. DNA for the CDR3: TGTGCCAGCAGCCGTACAGGGGGAATCCAAGAGACCCAGTACTTC.

Only a few counts were recorded for this clone. The chain couples TRBV7-2 to TRBJ1-5; D gene unclear. Germline CDR1 reads SGHTA; CDR2 reads FQGNSA. This CDR3 region has 17 residues. The V end was cut by 0 bases, the J end by 2 bases, with 14 bases between. The DNA for the CDR3 is TGTGCCAGCAGCTTAGCGTTATCTTCCCGGGGCAATCAGCCCCAGCATTTT. Translated, it gives CASSLALSSRGNQPQHF.

This rearrangement joins TRBV19 to TRBJ1-2, with 9 bases that match TRBD1. Germline lookup yields CDR1 LNHDA and CDR2 SQIVND (reference sequence). V lost 1 base and J lost 8; bases outside the gene matches: 8. The CDR3 runs to 15 residues. The CDR3 sequence is CASSIGAQGARGYTF. CDR3 DNA: TGTGCCAGTAGTATAGGGGCACAGGGGGCGAGGGGCTACACCTTC. Full variable domain (missing parts from reference TRBV19 and TRBJ1-2): DGGITQSPKYLFRKEGQNVTLSCEQNLNHDAMYWYRQDPGQGLRLIYYSQIVNDFQKGDIAEGYSVSREKKESFPLTVTSAQKNPTAFYLCASSIGAQGARGYTFGSGTRLTVV.

This sequence joins TRBV19 and TRBJ1-6; 9 bases align to TRBD1. Germline CDR1 and CDR2: LNHDA and SQIVND (reference sequence). V shed 5 bases and J 7 bases; nucleotides not matched to a gene: 3. The CDR3 contains 14 residues. The CDR3 region is CASSLGTGNSPLHF. The CDR3 DNA is TGTGCCAGTAGTCTCGGGACAGGGAATTCACCCCTCCACTTT. The full variable domain, completed using reference TRBV19 and TRBJ1-6, is DGGITQSPKYLFRKEGQNVTLSCEQNLNHDAMYWYRQDPGQGLRLIYYSQIVNDFQKGDIAEGYSVSREKKESFPLTVTSAQKNPTAFYLCASSLGTGNSPLHFGNGTRLTVT.

The count of this clone is one. The chain recombines TRBV9 with TRBJ1-5; no firm D call. V lost 3 bases to trimming and J lost 0 bases, with 7 bases between them. The CDR3 length is 14 residues. Germline CDR1 reads SGDLS; CDR2 reads YYNGEE. The CDR3 nucleotides read TGTGCCAGCAGCGGGGGTCCTAGCAATCAGCCCCAGCATTTT. Translated: CASSGGPSNQPQHF.

The chain combines TRBV18 with TRBJ2-7; TRBD1 matches at 10 bases. Germline V lookup: CDR1 KGHSH, CDR2 LQKENI. V trimming: 11 bases; J trimming: 2 bases; junction bases outside the gene matches: 15. The CDR3 length is 16 residues. Here the CDR3 reads CACAGQGVTGAYEQYF. The CDR3 nucleotides read TGTGCCTGCGCCGGACAGGGGGTGACGGGAGCCTACGAGCAGTACTTC.

The chain employs TRBV3-1 (or the pseudogene TRBV3-2) and TRBJ2-5, with D possibly being TRBD1 (5 bases). The CDR3 has 11 residues. The germline CDR1 and CDR2 sequences are LGHDT and YNNKEL (reference sequence). V was cut by 10 bases and J by 5 bases, with 11 bases left in between. As DNA, the CDR3 is TGTGCCACCTATAAGGGGGAGACCCAGTACTTC. Translation gives CATYKGETQYF.

This chain uses TRBV14 with TRBJ2-7; D perhaps matches TRBD2 (5 bases). CDR1 SGHDN and CDR2 FVKESK come from the germline V gene. This CDR3 region has 12 residues. Trimming pared 4 bases from V and 8 bases from J, leaving 12 bases between. The CDR3 loop is CASSPLDSKQYF. The CDR3 nucleotides read TGTGCCAGCAGCCCGCTGGACTCTAAGCAGTACTTC.

The genes are TRBV9 and TRBJ1-1; 9 positions match TRBD1. V shed 3 bases, J shed 1 base, and the junction held 4 bases outside the gene matches. This CDR3 is 15 amino acids long. Per the germline V gene, CDR1 is SGDLS and CDR2 is YYNGEE. The CDR3 loop is CASSERTGANTEAFF. CDR3 DNA: TGTGCCAGCAGCGAGAGGACAGGGGCGAACACTGAAGCTTTCTTT.